The 6 T cell receptor beta chains in this list originate from one sample, sequenced in a study of blood T cell repertoires in COVID-19. The assay was immunoSEQ multiplex PCR, and TCRdb's table has in-frame clones only and misses some. The table lists about 87,000 clones, roughly 76% of them singletons, with roughly 4% in the top ten. The sequencing input was peripheral blood. The source is a woman aged 45-65 years with acute or convalescent COVID-19.

The chain links TRBV27 to TRBJ1-5; 7 positions agree with TRBD1. Unmatched junction bases numbered 5, after V lost 5 bases and J lost 4 bases. The CDR3 consists of 14 residues. Germline V gene sequence: CDR1 MNHEY, CDR2 SMNVEV (reference sequence). The CDR3 loop is CASSGGQPNQPQHF. The CDR3 DNA sequence: TGTGCCAGCAGTGGGGGACAGCCAAATCAGCCCCAGCATTTT.

V gene TRBV14 combines with J gene TRBJ2-3, with D maybe TRBD2 (6 bases). This CDR3 has 14 amino acids. Trimming left V 4 bases short and J 6 bases short, with 14 bases between. Germline assignment: CDR1 SGHDN and CDR2 FVKESK. In nucleotides, the CDR3 is TGTGCCAGCAGCCCCCTGGGACTGGTGGATACGCAGTATTTT. Its translation: CASSPLGLVDTQYF.

V usage is TRBV7-8 and J usage is TRBJ1-4, with D tentatively TRBD1 (5 bases). The CDR3 contains 14 residues. V was pared by 1 base and J by 11 bases, with 14 bases between. Germline V gene sequence: CDR1 SGHVS, CDR2 FQNEAQ. The CDR3 sequence is CASSLVSTADKLFF. The CDR3 nucleotides are TGTGCCAGCAGCTTAGTTTCGACAGCCGATAAACTGTTTTTT.

The rearrangement links TRBV6-5 to TRBJ1-1; the D gene is possibly TRBD1 (5 bases). Germline V gene sequence: CDR1 MNHEY, CDR2 SVGAGI. Trimming removed 4 bases at V and 8 bases at J, with 17 bases between. The CDR3 runs 14 residues. The DNA for the CDR3 is TGTGCCAGCAGTTCCGTGGCGCAGGGCATAGAAGCTTTCTTT. Encoded protein: CASSSVAQGIEAFF.

This chain links TRBV5-8 with TRBJ2-2, with 7 nucleotides matching TRBD1. The CDR3 spans 15 residues. V lost 4 bases to trimming and J lost 4 bases; unmatched junction nucleotides: 7. CDR1 SGHTS and CDR2 YDEGEE come from the germline V gene. The CDR3 reads CASSPRTGLTGELFF. CDR3 sequence (DNA): TGTGCCAGCAGCCCTCGGACAGGACTCACCGGGGAGCTGTTTTTT.

The genes are TRBV18 and TRBJ1-3, with 7 bases aligning to TRBD1. The V gene end was trimmed by 6 bases and the J gene end by 0 bases; junction bases not matched to a gene: 8. The length of the CDR3 is 16 residues. The germline gives CDR1 KGHSH, CDR2 LQKENI. The CDR3 nucleotides are TGTGCCAGCTCCACGGGACAGCTCAACTCTGGAAACACCATATATTTT. It specifies CASSTGQLNSGNTIYF.